This T cell receptor beta chain originates from a study of blood T cell repertoires in COVID-19. Repertoires were generated with immunoSEQ multiplex PCR, while TCRdb's copy carries only in-frame clones and drops some. Of about 130,000 clones in the sample, roughly 85% were seen once. What was sequenced was peripheral blood. This TCR was sampled from a man at least 80 years old with active or convalescent COVID-19.

CDR3 amino acids: CASNTAVPNQPQHF. The CDR3 DNA reads TGTGCCAGTAATACTGCGGTTCCCAATCAGCCCCAGCATTTT. The chain employs TRBV19 and TRBJ1-5; the D is unclear. Between the trimmed V and J ends, which lost 7 bases and 3 bases, there was a span of 13 bases. CDR1 is LNHDA, CDR2 SQIVND, per germline (reference sequence). There are 14 residues in the CDR3. The variable domain in full, with the rest retrieved from reference TRBV19 and TRBJ1-5, is DGGITQSPKYLFRKEGQNVTLSCEQNLNHDAMYWYRQDPGQGLRLIYYSQIVNDFQKGDIAEGYSVSREKKESFPLTVTSAQKNPTAFYLCASNTAVPNQPQHFGDGTRLSIL.